The rows below give T cell receptor beta chains drawn from one sample of a study of metastatic and nonmetastatic thyroid tumors. MiXCR re-clonotyped the PCR reads for TCRdb. The table includes roughly 15,000 clones, about 28% detected once. The specimen sequenced was tumor tissue. These receptors were collected from a female donor with papillary thyroid cancer or a benign thyroid nodule (not recorded which). Some clones in this sample may be carry-over from other donors' samples. The conserved cysteine and the conserved F or W are not part of the CDR3 here. The size entry is marked missing in some rows and otherwise reads once, few, many or a size class.

size	V	J	CDR3
many	TRBV6-6	TRBJ1-3	ASSYSGSGNTIY
few	TRBV10-1	TRBJ2-7	ASIEGQGSSYEQC
-	TRBV18	TRBJ2-3	ASSPGGTDTQY
many	TRBV9	TRBJ1-3	ASSVAGSSGNTIY
many	TRBV2	TRBJ1-6	ASGVQYNSPLH
-	TRBV11-1	TRBJ2-7	AITGLAGGGTYEQY
few	TRBV28	TRBJ2-7	ASSFWTSGNEQY
many	TRBV12-3/TRBV12-4	TRBJ1-2	ASALRPHGRYHYGYT
many	TRBV5-4	TRBJ2-5	ASSLGAPQETQY
few	TRBV27	TRBJ2-7	ASSWGRDYEQY
many	TRBV20-1	TRBJ2-1	SARDYASGGHNEQF
few	TRBV6-2/TRBV6-3	TRBJ2-1	ASSYSTGDDEQF
many	TRBV6-1	TRBJ2-7	ASSEGDRGRSYEQY
once	TRBV20-1	TRBJ2-1	SAAADRGYNEQF
many	TRBV3-1	TRBJ2-3	ASSQGRTSGGTDTQY
many	TRBV5-1	TRBJ2-5	ASSFSVEGETQY
many	TRBV7-9	TRBJ2-3	ASSLGAGGIDTQY
many	TRBV29-1	TRBJ2-2	SVQGGENTGELF
many	TRBV19	TRBJ2-3	ASTLKGQLGTDTQY
once	TRBV7-2	TRBJ2-3	ASSLAPATDTQY
many	TRBV7-6	TRBJ2-3	ASTSKGSTDTQY
many	TRBV19	TRBJ2-1	ASSIGSGNEQF
-	TRBV20-1	TRBJ1-1	SAKDRVDTEAF
-	TRBV25-1	TRBJ2-1	ASSEGTAILSYNEQF
-	TRBV4-1	TRBJ2-1	ASSQDPRSAYNEQF
many	TRBV5-1	TRBJ2-1	ASSPRGSGYNEQF
once	TRBV7-2	TRBJ2-7	ASSLGVSVPYEQY
many	TRBV5-1	TRBJ2-5	ASSPRLTCCLETQY
many	TRBV5-1	TRBJ2-2	ASSGTSVHANTGELF
many	TRBV6-2/TRBV6-3	TRBJ2-3	ASSYLRGTSTDTQY
few	TRBV24-1	TRBJ2-7	ATSDSRVSPYEQY
many	TRBV7-2	TRBJ2-3	ASSLGGGGTQY
many	TRBV28	TRBJ2-7	ASSLYRGEQY
many	TRBV6-1	TRBJ1-2	ASSEVLGAGYT
-	TRBV5-1	TRBJ2-1	ASSTTGGSYNEQF
few	TRBV6-1	TRBJ2-7	ASTPWGSYEQY
many	TRBV6-5	TRBJ2-1	ASSYPRTGGRNEQF
medium-sized	TRBV18	TRBJ1-3	ASSPDRSSGNTIY
-	TRBV2	TRBJ2-3	ASLRDTPFSTDTQY
-	TRBV28	TRBJ1-1	ASSFQTGGGTQSL
-	TRBV7-3	TRBJ2-5	ASSQTGDGGRETQY